Listed here are 25 T cell receptor beta chains from one sample, sequenced in a study of blood T cell repertoires in COVID-19. This table comes from immunoSEQ multiplex PCR, and its TCRdb copy is limited to in-frame clones, with some not included. This table has 95,000 to 150,000 clones, approximately 83% appearing once. The sequenced sample consisted of peripheral blood. These receptors all come from a woman between 70 and 85 years old with acute or convalescent COVID-19.

This chain connects TRBV11-3 to TRBJ2-2; possibly TRBD1 for D (5 bases). This CDR3 region has 20 residues. V lost 6 bases and J 0 bases, leaving 26 bases between the germline ends. Looked up from germline, CDR1 is SGHNT and CDR2 is YENEEA. The CDR3 reads CASSKTFGRWGPANTGELFF. The CDR3 nucleotides read TGTGCCAGCAGTAAAACATTTGGACGATGGGGCCCCGCGAACACCGGGGAGCTGTTTTTT.

J is TRBJ2-7 and V is TRBV6-2 or TRBV6-3; 7 bases line up with TRBD2. The CDR3 totals 14 residues. V was clipped by 5 bases and J by 3 bases; unmatched bases: 7. Germline-derived CDR1 and CDR2 are MNHEY and SVGEGT. Here the CDR3 DNA reads TGTGCCAGCAGTCTTTCTGGGACTAACTACGAGCAGTACGTC. Translation: CASSLSGTNYEQYV.

Remarks on this clone: Other DNA sequences in the sample encode the same CDR3. This chain joins TRBV2 and TRBJ1-6; a possible D gene is TRBD1 (6 bases). V was shortened by 6 bases and J by 6 bases, with 9 bases between the two germline ends. CDR3 length equals 13 residues. Germline CDR1 and CDR2: SNHLY and FYNNEI. The CDR3 DNA reads TGTGCCAGCAGGGCAGGGGTTAATTCACCCCTCCACTTT. As protein: CASRAGVNSPLHF.

V gene TRBV29-1 combines with J gene TRBJ1-1; 7 bases are shared with TRBD1. Unmatched junction bases numbered 14, after V lost 7 bases and J lost 6 bases. The germline V gene has CDR1 SQVTM and CDR2 ANQGSEA. The CDR3 covers 14 residues. In nucleotides, the CDR3 is TGCAGCGCTATGACAGGGAGCCTTGGGGCTGAAGCTTTCTTT. This sequence encodes CSAMTGSLGAEAFF.

The genes are TRBV5-1 and TRBJ2-5; D gene unclear. Between the trimmed V and J ends, which lost 0 bases and 7 bases, there was a span of 10 bases. The germline gives CDR1 SGHRS, CDR2 YFSETQ. This CDR3 contains 13 residues. CDR3 loop: CASSLDGVWTQYF. CDR3 nucleotides: TGCGCCAGCAGCTTGGACGGAGTTTGGACCCAGTACTTC.

The V and J genes are TRBV30 and TRBJ2-2; TRBD1 is a possible D gene (6 bases). Germline V gene sequence: CDR1 GTSNPN, CDR2 SVGIG (reference sequence). There are 15 residues in the CDR3. The V and J ends lost 4 bases and 0 bases respectively, with 12 bases between them. For the CDR3, the DNA is TGTGCCTGGAAAACAGGGTCCGCGAACACCGGGGAGCTGTTTTTT. As protein: CAWKTGSANTGELFF.

The rearrangement joins TRBV19 to TRBJ2-1; 7 bases are shared with TRBD2. The CDR3 spans 15 residues. Per germline, CDR1 LNHDA and CDR2 SQIVND (reference sequence). Trimming at V came to 3 bases and at J to 10 bases, leaving 12 bases not matched to a gene. The DNA of the CDR3 is TGTGCCAGTAGTATTAGGGGCCAACGGGGGGACGAGCAGTTCTTC. Translating gives CASSIRGQRGDEQFF.

The gene calls are TRBV6-6 and TRBJ1-5; D possibly corresponds to TRBD1 (6 bases). The V end lost 10 bases, the J end lost 7 bases, and 23 bases lay between the germline ends. Per germline, CDR1 MNHNY and CDR2 SVGAGI (reference sequence). The CDR3 has 15 residues. The CDR3: CATSSRTGGAQPQHF. The CDR3 nucleotides read TGTGCCACCTCATCCAGGACGGGGGGGGCCCAGCCCCAGCATTTT.

This clone came up a few times. One junction end disagrees with the germline gene, perhaps due to a read error. The V call is TRBV2, the J call TRBJ1-2; tentatively, D is TRBD1 (6 bases). From germline, CDR1 is SNHLY and CDR2 FYNNEI. This CDR3 spans 14 amino acids. CDR3 sequence (DNA): TGTGCCAGCAGTGAATTGGGGGCGCGACTTCCACTCCACTTC. Translating gives CASSELGARLPLHF.

The chain employs TRBV19 and TRBJ2-5; TRBD2 aligns across 9 bases. This CDR3 is 16 amino acids long. Germline V gives CDR1 LNHDA, CDR2 SQIVND (reference sequence). Germline trimming cut 1 base from V and 1 base from J; bases unmatched to any gene: 4. The CDR3 DNA follows: TGTGCCAGTAGTATAGGAAGCGGGGGGTTCCAAGAGACCCAGTACTTC. This sequence encodes CASSIGSGGFQETQYF. The full variable domain, its missing parts supplied by reference TRBV19 and TRBJ2-5, is DGGITQSPKYLFRKEGQNVTLSCEQNLNHDAMYWYRQDPGQGLRLIYYSQIVNDFQKGDIAEGYSVSREKKESFPLTVTSAQKNPTAFYLCASSIGSGGFQETQYFGPGTRLLVL.

This chain links TRBV5-6 with TRBJ1-5; D call uncertain. From germline, CDR1 is SGHDT and CDR2 YYEEEE. CDR3 length equals 13 residues. V was cut by 0 bases and J by 3 bases, with 4 bases left in between. The CDR3 DNA reads TGTGCCAGCAGCTTGGGAGCCAATCAGCCCCAGCATTTT. It codes for CASSLGANQPQHF.

This clone has only one observation. V and J are TRBV15 and TRBJ2-7; 9 nucleotides match TRBD1. In germline, CDR1 is LNHNV, CDR2 YYDKDF (reference sequence). The J segment lost 2 bases and the V segment lost 6 bases, leaving 5 bases of the junction unmatched. This CDR3 comprises 14 residues. CDR3 DNA: TGTGCCACCAGTCGAGACAGGGGGACCTACGAGCAGTACTTC. Translation gives CATSRDRGTYEQYF.

The gene calls are TRBV7-2 and TRBJ1-6; 10 bases match TRBD1. This CDR3 region has 15 residues. Germline V gives CDR1 SGHTA, CDR2 FQGNSA. The V gene end was trimmed by 3 bases and the J gene end by 10 bases; junction bases not matched to a gene: 6. The CDR3 DNA reads as TGTGCCAGCAGCTTGTTAGACAGGGGGCTCTCACCCCTCCACTTT. Protein: CASSLLDRGLSPLHF.

CDR3 in amino acids: CASSQIDRGKNTGELFF. The CDR3 region has the DNA TGTGCCAGCAGCCAAATCGACAGGGGGAAAAACACCGGGGAGCTGTTTTTT. The rearrangement uses TRBV9 and TRBJ2-2; 9 positions match TRBD1. CDR1 is SGDLS and CDR2 is YYNGEE in the germline V gene. The J segment lost 2 bases and the V segment lost 4 bases, leaving 9 bases of the junction unmatched. The CDR3 length is 17 residues. The whole variable domain, filled in from reference TRBV9 and TRBJ2-2, reads DSGVTQTPKHLITATGQRVTLRCSPRSGDLSVYWYQQSLDQGLQFLIQYYNGEERAKGNILERFSAQQFPDLHSELNLSSLELGDSALYFCASSQIDRGKNTGELFFGEGSRLTVL.

This chain links TRBV9 with TRBJ1-1; TRBD1 matches at 8 bases. The CDR3 has 15 amino acids. Germline CDR1 reads SGDLS; CDR2 reads YYNGEE. J gave up 0 bases and V 6 bases, and 7 bases lay outside the gene matches. DNA of the CDR3: TGTGCCAGCACCAGGACAGGGATATTGAACACTGAAGCTTTCTTT. Translated, it gives CASTRTGILNTEAFF.

This rearrangement joins TRBV7-9 to TRBJ1-2; D remains unclear. The CDR3 is 14 residues long. The germline V gene encodes CDR1 SEHNR and CDR2 FQNEAQ (reference sequence). Trimming pared 0 bases from V and 10 bases from J, leaving 15 bases between. Here the CDR3 reads CASSLADTFKDYTF. The CDR3 nucleotides read TGTGCCAGCAGCTTAGCTGACACCTTTAAGGACTACACCTTC. The full variable domain, with the rest looked up from reference TRBV7-9 and TRBJ1-2, is DTGVSQNPRHKITKRGQNVTFRCDPISEHNRLYWYRQTLGQGPEFLTYFQNEAQLEKSRLLSDRFSAERPKGSFSTLEIQRTEQGDSAMYLCASSLADTFKDYTFGSGTRLTVV.

This chain joins TRBV6-6 and TRBJ1-1; 8 nucleotides align to TRBD1. Germline CDR1 is MNHNY and CDR2 is SVGAGI (reference sequence). There are 16 residues in the CDR3. Unmatched junction bases numbered 8, after V lost 0 bases and J lost 5 bases. CDR3 in DNA: TGTGCCAGCAGTTACTCGGTAGGACAGGGAAAAACTGAAGCTTTCTTT. Its translation: CASSYSVGQGKTEAFF.

This clone was seen a handful of times. The CDR3 reads CASSLNSYGYTF. The CDR3 bases are TGTGCCAGCAGCTTAAACAGCTATGGCTACACCTTC. V usage is TRBV7-9 and J usage is TRBJ1-2; D is ambiguous. V was cut by 2 bases and J by 4 bases, with 5 bases left in between. In germline, CDR1 is SEHNR, CDR2 FQNEAQ (reference sequence). The CDR3 length is 12 residues.

V usage is TRBV4-1 and J usage is TRBJ2-5; 8 bases agree with TRBD1. Germline values: CDR1 MGHRA, CDR2 YSYEKL. The CDR3 is 15 amino acids. Trimming removed 1 base from V and 5 bases from J; junction bases left unmatched: 6. The CDR3 DNA reads as TGCGCCAGCAGCCAAGTACAGGGGGTTGGGGAGACCCAGTACTTC. It translates to CASSQVQGVGETQYF.

The chain has TRBV5-1 and TRBJ2-3; the D gene is possibly TRBD1 (6 bases). The V end was cut by 9 bases, the J end by 0 bases, with 17 bases between. The CDR3 sequence is 15 residues long. The germline V gene has CDR1 SGHRS and CDR2 YFSETQ. The CDR3 here is CATTIDRSSTDTQYF. The CDR3 nucleotides are TGCGCCACCACGATCGACAGGTCTAGCACAGATACGCAGTATTTT. Full variable domain (rest looked up from reference TRBV5-1 and TRBJ2-3): KAGVTQTPRYLIKTRGQQVTLSCSPISGHRSVSWYQQTPGQGLQFLFEYFSETQRNKGNFPGRFSGRQFSNSRSEMNVSTLELGDSALYLCATTIDRSSTDTQYFGPGTRLTVL.

This sequence joins TRBV5-1 and TRBJ2-1; possibly TRBD1 for D (6 bases). V lost 1 base and J 3 bases, leaving 14 bases between the germline ends. The CDR3 contains 16 residues. Germline V CDR1 and CDR2: SGHRS, YFSETQ. CDR3 coding DNA: TGCGCCAGCAGCTTGAGTGCCGGACAGAACTACAATGAGCAGTTCTTC. This codes for CASSLSAGQNYNEQFF.

J is TRBJ2-7 and V is TRBV4-3; TRBD2 matches at 7 bases. Germline values: CDR1 LGHNA, CDR2 YSLEER. V lost 0 bases to trimming and J lost 0 bases; unmatched junction nucleotides: 8. The CDR3 runs to 17 residues. The CDR3 loop reads CASSQDREAGRSYEQYV. The CDR3 DNA reads as TGCGCCAGCAGCCAAGATAGAGAAGCGGGACGCTCCTACGAGCAGTACGTC.

This clone was detected a few times. Sequence at one end of the junction differs from germline and may be a read error. The gene calls are TRBV10-3 and TRBJ1-2; 9 bases agree with TRBD1. CDR1 ENHRY and CDR2 SYGVKD come from the germline V gene. The length of the CDR3 is 13 residues. This CDR3 reads CAISEEAGQGGNF. The CDR3 nucleotides read TGTGCCATCAGTGAGGAGGCGGGACAGGGCGGGAACTTC.

The chain carries TRBV7-2 and TRBJ1-2, with TRBD1 matching 7 bases. J lost 2 bases, V lost 5 bases, and 8 bases had no gene match. CDR1 is SGHTA and CDR2 is FQGNSA in the germline V gene. The CDR3 spans 15 residues. CDR3 protein: CASSPGVTGNYGYTF. In nucleotides, the CDR3 is TGTGCCAGCAGCCCGGGGGTGACAGGGAACTATGGCTACACCTTC. The full variable domain, completed using reference TRBV7-2 and TRBJ1-2, is GAGVSQSPSNKVTEKGKDVELRCDPISGHTALYWYRQSLGQGLEFLIYFQGNSAPDKSGLPSDRFSAERTGGSVSTLTIQRTQQEDSAVYLCASSPGVTGNYGYTFGSGTRLTVV.

The CDR3 loop reads CASSIQTGGTYNEQFF. CDR3 bases: TGCGCCAGCAGCATACAAACAGGGGGCACCTACAATGAGCAGTTCTTC. The chain has TRBV4-3 and TRBJ2-1; 9 positions match TRBD1. Germline V gene data show CDR1 as LGHNA and CDR2 as YSLEER. The V segment lost 5 bases and the J segment 2 bases; nucleotides outside the gene matches: 7. The CDR3 covers 16 residues.